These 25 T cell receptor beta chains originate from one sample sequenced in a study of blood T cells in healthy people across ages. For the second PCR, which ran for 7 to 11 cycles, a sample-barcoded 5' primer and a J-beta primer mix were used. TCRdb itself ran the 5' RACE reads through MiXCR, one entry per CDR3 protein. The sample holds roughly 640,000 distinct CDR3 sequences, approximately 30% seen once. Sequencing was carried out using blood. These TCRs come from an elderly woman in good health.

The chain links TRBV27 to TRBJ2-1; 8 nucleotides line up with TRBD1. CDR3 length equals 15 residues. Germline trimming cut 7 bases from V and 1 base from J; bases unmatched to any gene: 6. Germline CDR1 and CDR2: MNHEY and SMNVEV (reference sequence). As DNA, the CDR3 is TGTGCCAGCACTGCTCACAGGGGGTCCTACAATGAGCAGTTCTTC. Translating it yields CASTAHRGSYNEQFF.

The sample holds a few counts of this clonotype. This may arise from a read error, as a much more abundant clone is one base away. The CDR3 sequence is CSVEDPRRTRNEQFF. Here the CDR3 DNA reads TGCAGCGTTGAAGACCCCAGGAGGACCAGGAATGAGCAGTTCTTC. This sequence joins TRBV29-1 and TRBJ2-1, with D possibly TRBD2 on 5 matching bases. The ends were cut back, 0 bases at V and 7 bases at J, with 16 bases in the middle. Germline CDR1 reads SQVTM; CDR2 reads ANQGSEA. This CDR3 has 15 amino acids.

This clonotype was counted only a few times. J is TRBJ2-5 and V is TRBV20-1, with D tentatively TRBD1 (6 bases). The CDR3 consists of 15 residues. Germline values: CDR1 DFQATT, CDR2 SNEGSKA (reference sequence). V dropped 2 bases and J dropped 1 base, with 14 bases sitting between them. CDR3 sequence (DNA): TGCAGTGCTAGACTTCGAGGACAGTCCCAAGAGACCCAGTACTTC. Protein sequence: CSARLRGQSQETQYF.

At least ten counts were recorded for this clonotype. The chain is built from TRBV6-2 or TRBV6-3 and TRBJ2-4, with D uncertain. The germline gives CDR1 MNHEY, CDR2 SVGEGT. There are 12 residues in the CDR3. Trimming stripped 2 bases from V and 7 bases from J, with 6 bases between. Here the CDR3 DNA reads TGTGCCAGCAGTTACGCCGGGAACATTCAGTACTTC. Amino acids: CASSYAGNIQYF.

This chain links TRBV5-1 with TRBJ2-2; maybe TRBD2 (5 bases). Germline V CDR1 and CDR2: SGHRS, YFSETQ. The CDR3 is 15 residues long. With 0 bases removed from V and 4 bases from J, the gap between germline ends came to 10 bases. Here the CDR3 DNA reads TGCGCCAGCAGCTTGGGGCTCGAGGGCACCGGGGAGCTGTTTTTT. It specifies CASSLGLEGTGELFF. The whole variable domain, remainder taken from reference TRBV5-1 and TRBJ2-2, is KAGVTQTPRYLIKTRGQQVTLSCSPISGHRSVSWYQQTPGQGLQFLFEYFSETQRNKGNFPGRFSGRQFSNSRSEMNVSTLELGDSALYLCASSLGLEGTGELFFGEGSRLTVL.

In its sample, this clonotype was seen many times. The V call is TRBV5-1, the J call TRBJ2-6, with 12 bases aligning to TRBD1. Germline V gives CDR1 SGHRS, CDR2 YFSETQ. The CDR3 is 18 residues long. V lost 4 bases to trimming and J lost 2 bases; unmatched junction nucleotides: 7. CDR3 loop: CASSTPGTGGPGANVLTF. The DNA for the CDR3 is TGCGCCAGCAGCACCCCCGGGACAGGGGGCCCTGGGGCCAACGTCCTGACTTTC.

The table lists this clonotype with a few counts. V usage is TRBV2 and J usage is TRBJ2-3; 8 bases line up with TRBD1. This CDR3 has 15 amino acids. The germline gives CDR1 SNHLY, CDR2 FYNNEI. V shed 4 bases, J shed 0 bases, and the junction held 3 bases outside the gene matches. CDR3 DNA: TGTGCCAGCAGTGGGGGACAGGCTAGCACAGATACGCAGTATTTT. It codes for CASSGGQASTDTQYF.

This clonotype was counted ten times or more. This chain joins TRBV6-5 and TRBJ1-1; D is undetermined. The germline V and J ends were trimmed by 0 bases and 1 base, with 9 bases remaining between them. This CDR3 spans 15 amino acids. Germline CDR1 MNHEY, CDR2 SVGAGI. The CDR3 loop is CASSYSRVGNTEAFF. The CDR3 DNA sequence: TGTGCCAGCAGTTACTCGAGGGTGGGGAACACTGAAGCTTTCTTT.

The CDR3 coding sequence is TGTGCCAGCAGTTTTGGGCCTCGAGGTGGCTACACCTTC. This translates into CASSFGPRGGYTF. The rearrangement uses TRBV12-3 or TRBV12-4 and TRBJ1-2, with no clear D. CDR3 length: 13 residues. Trimming removed 3 bases from V and 7 bases from J, with 12 bases in between.

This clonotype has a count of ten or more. The CDR3 DNA reads TGTGCCAGCAGTGAGAGGACTGCGGGATATGGCTACACCTTC. It translates to CASSERTAGYGYTF. The V call is TRBV25-1, the J call TRBJ1-2; no reliable D call. With 3 bases removed from V and 5 bases from J, the gap between germline ends came to 13 bases. Germline V gene sequence: CDR1 MGHDK, CDR2 SYGVNS. The CDR3 has 14 amino acids.

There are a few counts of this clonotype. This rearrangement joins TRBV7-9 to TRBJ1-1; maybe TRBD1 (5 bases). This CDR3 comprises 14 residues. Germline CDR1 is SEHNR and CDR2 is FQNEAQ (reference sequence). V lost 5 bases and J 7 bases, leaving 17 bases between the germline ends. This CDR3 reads CASSTGTARGEAFF. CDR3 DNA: TGTGCCAGCAGCACCGGGACCGCGAGGGGTGAAGCTTTCTTT. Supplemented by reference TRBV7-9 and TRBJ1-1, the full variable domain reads DTGVSQNPRHKITKRGQNVTFRCDPISEHNRLYWYRQTLGQGPEFLTYFQNEAQLEKSRLLSDRFSAERPKGSFSTLEIQRTEQGDSAMYLCASSTGTARGEAFFGQGTRLTVV.

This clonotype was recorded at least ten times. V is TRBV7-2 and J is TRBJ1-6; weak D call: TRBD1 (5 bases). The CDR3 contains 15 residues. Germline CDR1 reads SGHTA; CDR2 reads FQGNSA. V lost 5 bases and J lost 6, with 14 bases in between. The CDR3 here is CASSPEGQTNSPLHF. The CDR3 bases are TGTGCCAGCAGCCCGGAGGGGCAGACTAATTCACCCCTCCACTTT.

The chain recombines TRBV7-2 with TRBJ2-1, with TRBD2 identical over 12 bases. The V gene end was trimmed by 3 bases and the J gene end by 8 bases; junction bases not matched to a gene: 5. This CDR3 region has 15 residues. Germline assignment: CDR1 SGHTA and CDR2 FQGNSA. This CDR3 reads CASSFRLAGDHEQFF. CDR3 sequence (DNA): TGTGCCAGCAGCTTTAGACTAGCGGGGGATCATGAGCAGTTCTTC.

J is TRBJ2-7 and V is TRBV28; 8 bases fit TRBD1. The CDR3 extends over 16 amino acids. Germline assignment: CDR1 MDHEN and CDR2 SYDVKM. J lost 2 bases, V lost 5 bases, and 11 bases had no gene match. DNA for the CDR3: TGTGCCAGCAGTCCCAGCCCGGGACAGGAGCCCTACGAGCAGTACTTC. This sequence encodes CASSPSPGQEPYEQYF.

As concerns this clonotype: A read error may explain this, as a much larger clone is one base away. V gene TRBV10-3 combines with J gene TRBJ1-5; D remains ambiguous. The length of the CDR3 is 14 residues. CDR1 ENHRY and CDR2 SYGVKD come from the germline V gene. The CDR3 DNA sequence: TGTACCATCAGTGAGAGGACGGGTGATCAGCCCCAGCATTTT. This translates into CTISERTGDQPQHF.

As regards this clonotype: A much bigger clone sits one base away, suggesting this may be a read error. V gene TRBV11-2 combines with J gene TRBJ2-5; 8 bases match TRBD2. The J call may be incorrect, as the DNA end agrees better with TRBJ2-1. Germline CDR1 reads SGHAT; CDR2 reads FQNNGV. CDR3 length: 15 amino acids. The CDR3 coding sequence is TGTGCCAGCAGTATTAGCGGGGCGTACCAAGAGACCCAGTTCTTC. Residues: CASSISGAYQETQFF.

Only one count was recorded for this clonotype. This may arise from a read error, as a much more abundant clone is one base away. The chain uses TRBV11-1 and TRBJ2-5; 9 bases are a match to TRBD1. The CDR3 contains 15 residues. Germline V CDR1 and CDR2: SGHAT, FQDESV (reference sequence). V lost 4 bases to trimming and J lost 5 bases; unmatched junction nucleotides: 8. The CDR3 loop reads CASSSRGQGAETQYF. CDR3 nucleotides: TGTGCCAGCAGCTCTCGGGGACAGGGAGCGGAGACCCAGTACTTC. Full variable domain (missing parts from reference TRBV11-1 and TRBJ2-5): EAEVAQSPRYKITEKSQAVAFWCDPISGHATLYWYRQILGQGPELLVQFQDESVVDDSQLPKDRFSAERLKGVDSTLKIQPAELGDSAMYLCASSSRGQGAETQYFGPGTRLLVL.

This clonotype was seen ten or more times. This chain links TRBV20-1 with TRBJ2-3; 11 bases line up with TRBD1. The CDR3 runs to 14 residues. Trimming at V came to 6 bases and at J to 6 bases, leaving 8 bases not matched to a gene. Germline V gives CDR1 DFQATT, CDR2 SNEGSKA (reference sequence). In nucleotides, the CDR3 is TGCAGTGCATTGGACAGGGGGCGATCCGATACGCAGTATTTT. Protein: CSALDRGRSDTQYF.

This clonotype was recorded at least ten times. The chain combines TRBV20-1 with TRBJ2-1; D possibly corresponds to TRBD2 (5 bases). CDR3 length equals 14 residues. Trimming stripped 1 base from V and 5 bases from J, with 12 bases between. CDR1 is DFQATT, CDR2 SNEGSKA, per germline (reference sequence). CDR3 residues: CSARGQAGDNEQFF. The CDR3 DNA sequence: TGCAGTGCTAGAGGCCAGGCGGGCGACAATGAGCAGTTCTTC.

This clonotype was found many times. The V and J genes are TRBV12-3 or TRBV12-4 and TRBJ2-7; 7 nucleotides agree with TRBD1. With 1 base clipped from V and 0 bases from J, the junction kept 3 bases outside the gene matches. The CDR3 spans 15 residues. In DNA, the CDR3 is TGTGCCAGCAGTTTAGGGGGACAGCACTCCTACGAGCAGTACTTC. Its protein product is CASSLGGQHSYEQYF.

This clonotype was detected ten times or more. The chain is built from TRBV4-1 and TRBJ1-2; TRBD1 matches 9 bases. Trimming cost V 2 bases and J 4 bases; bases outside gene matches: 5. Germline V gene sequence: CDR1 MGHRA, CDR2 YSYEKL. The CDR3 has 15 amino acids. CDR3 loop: CASSQTGGASYGYTF. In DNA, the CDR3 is TGCGCCAGCAGCCAAACAGGGGGCGCTTCCTATGGCTACACCTTC.

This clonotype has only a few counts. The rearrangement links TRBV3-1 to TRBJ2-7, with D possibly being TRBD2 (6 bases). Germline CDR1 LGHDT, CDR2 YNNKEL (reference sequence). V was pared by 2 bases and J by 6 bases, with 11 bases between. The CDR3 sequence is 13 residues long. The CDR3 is CASSQSGAGEQYF. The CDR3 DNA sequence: TGTGCCAGCAGCCAATCGGGAGCGGGCGAGCAGTACTTC.

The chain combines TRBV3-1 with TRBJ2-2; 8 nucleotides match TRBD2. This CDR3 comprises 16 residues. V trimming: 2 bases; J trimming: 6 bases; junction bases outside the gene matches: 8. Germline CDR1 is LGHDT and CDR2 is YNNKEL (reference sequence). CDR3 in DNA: TGTGCCAGCAGCCAAAGAGCGGGGGCGGGACCCGGGGAGCTGTTTTTT. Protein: CASSQRAGAGPGELFF.

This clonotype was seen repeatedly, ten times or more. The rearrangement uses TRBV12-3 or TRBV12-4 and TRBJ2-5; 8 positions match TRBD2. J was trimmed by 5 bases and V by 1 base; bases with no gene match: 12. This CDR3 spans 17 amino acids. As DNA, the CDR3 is TGTGCCAGCAGTTTAGGAGTAGCCGGGACTAGATCGGAGACCCAGTACTTC. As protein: CASSLGVAGTRSETQYF.

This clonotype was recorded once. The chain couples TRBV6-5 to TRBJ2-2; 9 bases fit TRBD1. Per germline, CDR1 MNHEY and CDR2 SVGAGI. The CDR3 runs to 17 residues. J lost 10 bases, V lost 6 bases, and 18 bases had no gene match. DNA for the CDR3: TGTGCCAGCAGCGACTCAAGCTACCGGGACAGGGAATCGGAGCTGTTTTTT. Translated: CASSDSSYRDRESELFF.